This entry features one TCR beta chain sequence. Its antigen is currently not known. No much larger clonotype is one base removed from it; base qualities were not supplied. This sample was included in a study of regulatory T cells in long-lasting Graves disease (dated by TCRdb to the early 2020s). Study-wide context: Newly diagnosed Graves' disease patients had taken antithyroid drugs for less than 3 months. Peripheral blood TCR sequencing and RNA sequencing compared persistent Graves' disease patients with newly diagnosed Graves' disease patients. The study was conducted in China and was registered as a clinical trial. A total of around 35 samples underwent TCR sequencing, from roughly 13 patients with persistent Graves' disease and 20 or so patients with newly diagnosed Graves' disease.

Broad study findings and their caveats: Compared with newly diagnosed patients, persistent Graves' disease patients had lower TCR Shannon entropy and fewer highly expanded clones, which suggests clonal expansion. The small sample size was acknowledged by the authors as a limitation that may reduce accuracy. Because the primary lesion, thyroid tissue, could not be accessed, the study looked at peripheral blood alone. A larger number of public clonotypes was shared among persistent patients (over 2,500) than among newly diagnosed patients (roughly 970). Sequencing and analysis were limited to the TCR beta chain. TRBV28, TRBJ1-2 and TRBJ2-5 were preferentially used in persistent disease, while TRBV20-1 and TRBJ2-1 were favored in newly diagnosed disease.

Library construction relied on multiplex PCR. The instrument was an Illumina HiSeq 4000. CDR3 regions were amplified by Arm-PCR with iRepertoire HTBI primers to construct TCR beta libraries. PCR products were gel purified before sequencing. In the original analysis: A total of around 66 TRBV and approximately 15 TRBJ segments were identified across samples and were used for gene usage analysis of CDR3 amino acid clonotypes. COPE and FqMerger were used to merge the filtered high-quality paired reads into contigs. Contigs were aligned with BLAST to IMGT TRBV, TRBD and TRBJ reference genes, and CDR3 was defined per IMGT. Highly expanded clones were defined as clonotypes with a frequency above 0.1%. Shannon entropy was used to measure repertoire diversity, and the Gini coefficient was used to measure V-J evenness. A clonotype was considered public if more than one individual shared it. Clones were called with MiXCR by TCRdb after fastp trimmed the public reads at Q25, and only in-frame beta chains were retained. All rows with the same CDR3 protein become a single entry with the most common DNA and genes. TCRdb, not the authors, supplied the V and J calls. This sample has 440,000 or so distinct CDR3 sequences in its table, and roughly 15% of those were observed once. The top ten clones comprise roughly a tenth of the sample.

The sample's time point label is to be understood as: newly diagnosed GD, antithyroid drugs for less than 3 months. RNA was extracted from PBMCs in TRIzol for both TCR sequencing and RNA sequencing. Graves' disease was diagnosed according to American Thyroid Association guidelines. The patients came from an endocrinology department in Xi'an, China. Each patient gave around 9.2 milliliters of peripheral blood, collected in an EDTA anticoagulant tube. Ficoll Paque Plus density gradient separation was used to isolate PBMCs, and no additional T cell sorting was done. An Agilent 2100 Bioanalyzer and agarose gel were used to check RNA quality, and a NanoDrop 2000 was used to measure RNA concentration. Trimming leaves V shorter by 3 bases and J shorter by 5 bases, with the junction holding 12 bases beyond the gene matches. CDR1 and CDR2 are read off the germline V gene as MDHEN and SYDVKM. The CDR3 starts with the cysteine, ends with the phenylalanine, and has 18 residues. The only DNA kept is the CDR3, 54 bases in frame from the first base.

These same data were also listed under a study on T cells in Graves' hyperthyroidism and ophthalmopathy. From that second study: Stable Graves' hyperthyroidism was defined as the absence of progression to ophthalmopathy over 18 months of follow-up. Hyperthyroidism patients were newly diagnosed, with disease duration under 2 months, and aged 18 to 65 years. The study excluded patients with uncontrolled infections, other autoimmune diseases, pregnancy or lactation. Clinical symptoms, serum thyroxine and TRAb, thyroid ultrasound, and orbital computed tomography formed the basis for the diagnoses. The TCR CDR3 was subjected to a first round of RT-PCR using the HTBI primer set and the Qiagen OneStep RT-PCR kit. Most expanded thyroid clonotypes (frequency above 0.001) were also detected in blood, a finding suggesting that blood repertoires may reflect thyroid immune responses. Ophthalmopathy was separated from stable hyperthyroidism by a 13 V-J signature model, with approximately 85% sensitivity and just over 81% specificity obtained in cross-validation and 80%/75% obtained in testing. In validation, the model predicted progression to ophthalmopathy a median of around 6.5 months before onset, with about 64% sensitivity and about 75% specificity. To identify distinguishing TCR V-J signatures, a discovery cohort of around 98 patients was used, comprising 43 with Graves' ophthalmopathy and about 59 with stable Graves' hyperthyroidism. Prospective prediction of ophthalmopathy was tested in an independent validation cohort of under 20 hyperthyroidism patients and 17 patients who later progressed to ophthalmopathy. The roughly 100 discovery patients were randomly split 7:3 into training and test sets. In more than five Graves' hyperthyroidism patients, the study also compared T-cell repertoires from thyroid tissue with T-cell repertoires from blood. After blood sampling, hyperthyroidism patients were treated with methimazole at a starting dose of 30 mg daily, and ophthalmopathy patients were treated with high-dose intravenous methylprednisolone. The libraries were constructed in a second round of multiplex PCR and then size-selected and purified. Sequencing of the libraries was done on an Illumina HiSeq2000 using paired-end 100 bp reads. SOAPnuke was used to process the raw data, with reads discarded if the reads contained adapters or uncalled bases, had a mean Phred below 15, or lacked an exact constant-primer or identifier match. COPE v1.2.5 was used to merge the high-quality paired reads, and each unique nucleotide sequence was defined as a clonotype. MiTCR v1.1 was used to align the clonotypes against IMGT TRBV, TRBD and TRBJ reference segments. The analysis included only V-J combinations with a frequency above 0.0001, which together covered more than 99% of the repertoires. The TCS score was defined as the ratio of F50 (clonal expansion) to E x V (chaos), calculated using BLOSUM62-based TCRdist between CDR3 peptides within each V-J. Welch's t-statistics and random forest reduced around 520 V-J features to 13, which were used in a naive Bayes classifier (R e1071). No statistical method was used to set the sample size in advance, and investigators knew the group allocation. The paper reports TCR Vbeta CDR3 sequencing of approximately 140 peripheral blood samples: fewer than 50 ophthalmopathy, about 75 hyperthyroidism and approximately 17 progressor patients.

This receptor was taken from a woman between 25 and 40 years old with Graves disease. Donor details come from another sample of the same person, matched by shared clones. The specimen comprised peripheral blood mononuclear cells (PBMCs), sampled at new diagnosis, from a patient treated with antithyroid drugs. The chain is made from TRBV28 and TRBJ2-2; 10 of the junction bases match TRBD1. CDR3 region: CASSLLDAGQGLTGELFF. The sequenced DNA is TGTGCCAGCAGTTTGTTGGATGCGGGACAGGGGCTAACCGGGGAGCTGTTTTTT.